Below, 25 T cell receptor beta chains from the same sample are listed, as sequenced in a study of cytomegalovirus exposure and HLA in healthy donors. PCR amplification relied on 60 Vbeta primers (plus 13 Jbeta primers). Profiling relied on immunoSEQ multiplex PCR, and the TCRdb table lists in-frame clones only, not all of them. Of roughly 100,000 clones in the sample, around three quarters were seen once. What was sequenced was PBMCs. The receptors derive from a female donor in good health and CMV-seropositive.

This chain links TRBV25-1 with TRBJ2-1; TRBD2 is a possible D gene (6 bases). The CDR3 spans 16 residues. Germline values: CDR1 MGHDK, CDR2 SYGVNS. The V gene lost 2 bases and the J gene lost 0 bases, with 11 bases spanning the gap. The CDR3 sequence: CASSETGGSSYNEQFF. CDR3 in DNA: TGTGCCAGCAGTGAAACAGGAGGGAGCTCCTACAATGAGCAGTTCTTC.

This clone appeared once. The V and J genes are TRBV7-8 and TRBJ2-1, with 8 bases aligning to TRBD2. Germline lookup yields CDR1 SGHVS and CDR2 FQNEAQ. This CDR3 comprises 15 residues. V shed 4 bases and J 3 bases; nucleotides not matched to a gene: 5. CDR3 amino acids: CASSSRLARYNEQFF. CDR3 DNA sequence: TGTGCCAGCAGCTCCCGACTAGCGCGCTACAATGAGCAGTTCTTC.

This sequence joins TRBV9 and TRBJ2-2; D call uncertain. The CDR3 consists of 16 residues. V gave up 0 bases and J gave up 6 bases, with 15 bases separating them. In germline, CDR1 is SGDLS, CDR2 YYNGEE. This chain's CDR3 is CASSVAVTRPSGELFF. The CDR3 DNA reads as TGTGCCAGCAGCGTAGCCGTGACTCGACCGTCCGGGGAGCTGTTTTTT.

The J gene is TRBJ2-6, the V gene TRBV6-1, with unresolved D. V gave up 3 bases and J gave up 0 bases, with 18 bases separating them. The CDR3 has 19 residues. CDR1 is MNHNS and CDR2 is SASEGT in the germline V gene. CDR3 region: CASSDRRDLPSSGANVLTF. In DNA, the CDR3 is TGTGCCAGCAGTGACAGGCGCGATTTGCCAAGCTCTGGGGCCAACGTCCTGACTTTC.

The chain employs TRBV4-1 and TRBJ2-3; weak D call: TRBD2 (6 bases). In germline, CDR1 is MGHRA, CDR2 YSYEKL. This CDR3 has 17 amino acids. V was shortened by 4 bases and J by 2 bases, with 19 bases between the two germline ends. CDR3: CASSPSPWGVVTDTQYF. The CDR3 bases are TGCGCCAGCAGCCCTTCCCCCTGGGGGGTCGTCACAGATACGCAGTATTTT.

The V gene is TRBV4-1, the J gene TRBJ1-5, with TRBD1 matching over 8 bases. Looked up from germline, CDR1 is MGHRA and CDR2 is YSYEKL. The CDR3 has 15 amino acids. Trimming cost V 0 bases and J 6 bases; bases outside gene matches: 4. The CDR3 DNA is TGCGCCAGCAGCCAAGAGGACAGGGAAGCTCAGCCCCAGCATTTT. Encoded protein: CASSQEDREAQPQHF.

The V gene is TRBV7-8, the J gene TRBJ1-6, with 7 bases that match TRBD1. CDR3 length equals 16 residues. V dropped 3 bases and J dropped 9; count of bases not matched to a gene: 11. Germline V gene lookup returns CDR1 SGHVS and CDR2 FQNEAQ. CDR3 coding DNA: TGTGCCAGCAGCTTGTTTGGCAGGGGGGATTCTTCACCCCTCCACTTT. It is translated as CASSLFGRGDSSPLHF.

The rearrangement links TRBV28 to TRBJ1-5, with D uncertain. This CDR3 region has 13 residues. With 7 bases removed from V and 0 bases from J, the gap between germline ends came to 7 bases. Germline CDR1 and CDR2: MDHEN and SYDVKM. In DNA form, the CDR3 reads TGTGCCAGCACGGTTTATAGCAATCAGCCCCAGCATTTT. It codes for CASTVYSNQPQHF.

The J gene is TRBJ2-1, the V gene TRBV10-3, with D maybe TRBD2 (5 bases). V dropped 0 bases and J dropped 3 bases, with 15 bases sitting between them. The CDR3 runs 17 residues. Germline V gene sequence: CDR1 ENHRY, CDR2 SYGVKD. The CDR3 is CAISESISGKVYNEQFF. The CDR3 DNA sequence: TGTGCCATCAGTGAGTCAATCAGCGGCAAGGTCTACAATGAGCAGTTCTTC.

Here the CDR3 reads CASSLRTATNEKLFF. The CDR3 DNA follows: TGTGCCAGCAGTTTAAGGACTGCAACTAATGAAAAACTGTTTTTT. The V call is TRBV27, the J call TRBJ1-4; D call uncertain. Germline V gene lookup returns CDR1 MNHEY and CDR2 SMNVEV (reference sequence). CDR3 length: 15 residues. Deletions cut 2 bases from V and 0 bases from J, with 7 bases between. Full variable domain (outside the CDR3, taken from reference TRBV27 and TRBJ1-4): EAQVTQNPRYLITVTGKKLTVTCSQNMNHEYMSWYRQDPGLGLRQIYYSMNVEVTDKGDVPEGYKVSRKEKRNFPLILESPSPNQTSLYFCASSLRTATNEKLFFGSGTQLSVL.

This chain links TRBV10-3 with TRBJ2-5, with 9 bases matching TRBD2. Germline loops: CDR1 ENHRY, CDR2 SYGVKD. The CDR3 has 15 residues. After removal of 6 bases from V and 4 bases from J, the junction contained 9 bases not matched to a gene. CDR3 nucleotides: TGTGCCATCAGAGCTAGCGGGACGGGGGGAGAGACCCAGTACTTC. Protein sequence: CAIRASGTGGETQYF.

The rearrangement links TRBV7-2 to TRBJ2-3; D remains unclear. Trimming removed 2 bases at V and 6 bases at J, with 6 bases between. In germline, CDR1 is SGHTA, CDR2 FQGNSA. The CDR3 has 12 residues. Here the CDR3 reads CASSLLGDTQYF. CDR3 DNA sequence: TGTGCCAGCAGCTTACTCGGGGATACGCAGTATTTT.

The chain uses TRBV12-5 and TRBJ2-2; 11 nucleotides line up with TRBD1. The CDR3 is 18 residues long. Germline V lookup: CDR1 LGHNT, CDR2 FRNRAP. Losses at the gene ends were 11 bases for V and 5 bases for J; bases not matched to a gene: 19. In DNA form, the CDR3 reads TGTGCTGGTCAGATAATACCGGGACAGGGGGGAATAACCGGGGAGCTGTTTTTT. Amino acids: CAGQIIPGQGGITGELFF.

CDR3 sequence (DNA): TGTGCCAGCAGCCCGGGTTGGGGCCAGCCCCAGCATTTT. It encodes CASSPGWGQPQHF. The chain joins TRBV7-2 to TRBJ1-5, with D perhaps matching TRBD1 (5 bases). Germline V gene data show CDR1 as SGHTA and CDR2 as FQGNSA. The CDR3 consists of 13 residues. V was shortened by 5 bases and J by 7 bases, with 12 bases between the two germline ends.

The CDR3 protein is CASSSPGHHREKLFF. The CDR3 nucleotides read TGTGCCAGTAGTTCGCCGGGACACCACAGAGAAAAACTGTTTTTT. This chain joins TRBV19 and TRBJ1-4; D perhaps matches TRBD1 (6 bases). CDR3 length: 15 amino acids. V was shortened by 5 bases and J by 8 bases, with 18 bases between the two germline ends. CDR1 is LNHDA and CDR2 is SQIVND in the germline V gene (reference sequence).

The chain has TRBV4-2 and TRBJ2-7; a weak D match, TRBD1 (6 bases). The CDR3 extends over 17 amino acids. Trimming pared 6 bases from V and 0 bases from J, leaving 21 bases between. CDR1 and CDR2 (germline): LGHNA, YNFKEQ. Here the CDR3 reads CASSRGVDAGASYEQYF. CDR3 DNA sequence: TGTGCCAGCAGTCGTGGAGTTGACGCAGGGGCCTCCTACGAGCAGTACTTC.

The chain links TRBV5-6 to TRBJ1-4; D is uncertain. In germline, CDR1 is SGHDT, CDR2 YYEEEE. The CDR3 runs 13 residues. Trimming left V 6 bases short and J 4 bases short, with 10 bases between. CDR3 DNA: TGTGCCAGCAAGGCGGAAAATAATGAAAAACTGTTTTTT. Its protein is CASKAENNEKLFF.

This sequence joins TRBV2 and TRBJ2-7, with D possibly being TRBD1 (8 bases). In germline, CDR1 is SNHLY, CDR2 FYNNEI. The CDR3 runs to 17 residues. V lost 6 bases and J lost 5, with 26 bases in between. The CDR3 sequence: CASRRTLQGGDRNEQYF. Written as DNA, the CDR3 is TGTGCCAGCAGACGGACCCTACAGGGGGGGGATAGGAACGAGCAGTACTTC. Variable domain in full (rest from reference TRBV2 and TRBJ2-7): EPEVTQTPSHQVTQMGQEVILRCVPISNHLYFYWYRQILGQKVEFLVSFYNNEISEKSEIFDDQFSVERPDGSNFTLKIRSTKLEDSAMYFCASRRTLQGGDRNEQYFGPGTRLTVT.

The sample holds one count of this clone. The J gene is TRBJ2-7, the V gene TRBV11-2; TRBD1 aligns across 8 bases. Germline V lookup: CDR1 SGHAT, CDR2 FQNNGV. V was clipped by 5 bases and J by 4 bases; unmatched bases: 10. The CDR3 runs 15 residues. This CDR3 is CASSRGQGAGYEQYF. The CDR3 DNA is TGTGCCAGCAGCCGAGGACAGGGCGCAGGGTACGAGCAGTACTTC.

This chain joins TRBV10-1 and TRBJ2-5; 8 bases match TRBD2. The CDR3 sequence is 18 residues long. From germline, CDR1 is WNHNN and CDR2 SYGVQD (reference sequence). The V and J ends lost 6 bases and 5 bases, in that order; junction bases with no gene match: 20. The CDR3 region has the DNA TGCGCCAGCAGGGGGCGAGCAGCGGGGGCCGAGGGTCAGGAGACCCAGTACTTC. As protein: CASRGRAAGAEGQETQYF.

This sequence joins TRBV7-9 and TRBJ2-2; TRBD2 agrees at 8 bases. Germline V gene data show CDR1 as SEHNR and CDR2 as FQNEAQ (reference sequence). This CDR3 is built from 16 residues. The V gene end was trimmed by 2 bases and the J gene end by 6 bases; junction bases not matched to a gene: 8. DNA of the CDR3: TGTGCCAGCAGCTTACCCCCGGGAGGGCAAGCCGGGGAGCTGTTTTTT. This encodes CASSLPPGGQAGELFF.

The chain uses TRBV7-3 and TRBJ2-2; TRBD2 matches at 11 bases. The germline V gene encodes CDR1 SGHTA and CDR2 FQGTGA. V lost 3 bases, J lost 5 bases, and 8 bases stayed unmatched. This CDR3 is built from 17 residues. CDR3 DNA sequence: TGTGCCAGCAGCTTCGCCGGGACTAGCGGTAAAACCGGGGAGCTGTTTTTT. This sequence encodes CASSFAGTSGKTGELFF. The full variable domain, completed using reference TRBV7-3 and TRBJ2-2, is GAGVSQTPSNKVTEKGKYVELRCDPISGHTALYWYRQSLGQGPEFLIYFQGTGAADDSGLPNDRFFAVRPEGSVSTLKIQRTERGDSAVYLCASSFAGTSGKTGELFFGEGSRLTVL.

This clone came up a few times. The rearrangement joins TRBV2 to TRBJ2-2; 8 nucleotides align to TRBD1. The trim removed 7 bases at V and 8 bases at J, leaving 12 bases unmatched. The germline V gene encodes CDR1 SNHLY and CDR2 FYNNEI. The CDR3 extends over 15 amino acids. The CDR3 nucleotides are TGTGCCAGCACAGGGTGGACAGGGCGACCGGGGGAGCTGTTTTTT. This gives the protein CASTGWTGRPGELFF.

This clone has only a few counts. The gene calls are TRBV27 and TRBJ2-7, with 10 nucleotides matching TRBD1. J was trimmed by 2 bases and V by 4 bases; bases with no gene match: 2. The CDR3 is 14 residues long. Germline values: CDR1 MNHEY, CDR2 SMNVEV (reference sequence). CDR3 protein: CASSWDRGPYEQYF. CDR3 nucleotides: TGTGCCAGCAGTTGGGACAGGGGCCCCTACGAGCAGTACTTC.

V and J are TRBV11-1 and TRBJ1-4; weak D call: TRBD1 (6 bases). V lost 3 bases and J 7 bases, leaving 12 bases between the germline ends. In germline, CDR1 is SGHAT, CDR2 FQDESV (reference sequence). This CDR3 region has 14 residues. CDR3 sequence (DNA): TGTGCCAGCAGCTTGGGGGGGGCTGGTGAAAAACTGTTTTTT. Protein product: CASSLGGAGEKLFF. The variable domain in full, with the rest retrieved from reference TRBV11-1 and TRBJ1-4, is EAEVAQSPRYKITEKSQAVAFWCDPISGHATLYWYRQILGQGPELLVQFQDESVVDDSQLPKDRFSAERLKGVDSTLKIQPAELGDSAMYLCASSLGGAGEKLFFGSGTQLSVL.